This TCR beta chain was captured by sequencing in a study of CD8 T cells in Susac syndrome. The CDR3 covers 13 residues. V lost 3 bases and J 4 bases, leaving 9 bases between the germline ends. Germline loops: CDR1 MDHEN, CDR2 SYDVKM. CD8+ and CD4+ T cells from blood underwent TCR beta sequencing, which was carried out in a high-throughput format. Matched for age and sex, the controls were healthy donors. Isolation of CD8+ and CD4+ T cells was performed negatively, whereas enrichment of TEMRA cells was done by FACS. The authors reverse transcribed roughly 0.5 to 1 ug RNA with random hexamers. It was immunoSEQ multiplex PCR that amplified TCR beta CDR3 across 54 Vbeta and 13 Jbeta. TCRdb re-called the immunoSEQ multiplex PCR reads through MiXCR, storing one row per CDR3 protein. The repertoire includes roughly 120,000 distinct CDR3 sequences, roughly 95% of them detected once, and more than 0.095% sits in the top ten.

The gene calls are TRBV28 and TRBJ1-1; D is ambiguous. This receptor was taken from a human donor in good health. The sample taken for sequencing was CD4+ T cells from PBMCs. The CDR3 protein is CASSFSGGTEAFF. CDR3 nucleotides: TGTGCCAGCAGTTTCTCGGGAGGCACTGAAGCTTTCTTT.